The 18 T cell receptor beta chains reported below all come from one sample, sequenced in a study of cytomegalovirus exposure and HLA in healthy donors. The PCR made use of 60 Vbeta and 13 Jbeta primers. Some clones are missing from TCRdb's copy, which holds only in-frame ones; the method was immunoSEQ multiplex PCR. The sample has roughly 100,000 clones, 78% seen once. Source material: PBMCs. The receptors shown here come from a male donor in good health and CMV-seronegative.

This chain joins TRBV30 and TRBJ2-5; the match to TRBD1 covers 10 bases. The DNA end is more similar to TRBJ2-7, so the J call may be wrong. Germline lookup yields CDR1 GTSNPN and CDR2 SVGIG (reference sequence). The CDR3 runs 14 residues. CDR3 residues: CAWSPGTGDYEQYF. Written as DNA, the CDR3 is TGTGCCTGGAGTCCAGGGACAGGGGACTACGAGCAGTACTTC.

The chain couples TRBV5-1 to TRBJ2-5; D unclear. V was shortened by 4 bases and J by 1 base, with 8 bases between the two germline ends. There are 13 residues in the CDR3. CDR1 and CDR2 from the germline V gene are SGHRS and YFSETQ. The CDR3 nucleotides read TGCGCCAGCAGCCGGGTATCCCAAGAGACCCAGTACTTC. Its protein product is CASSRVSQETQYF.

In the case of this clone: The junction does not match germline at one end; this may be a read error. The gene calls are TRBV7-7 and TRBJ2-3; D might be TRBD2 (6 bases). The germline V gene encodes CDR1 SSHAT and CDR2 FNYEAQ (reference sequence). The CDR3 spans 13 residues. The CDR3 loop reads CASSLGLADTQYF. The CDR3 nucleotides read TGTGCTAGCAGCTTAGGTCTAGCGGATACGCAGTATTTT.

The rearrangement links TRBV29-1 to TRBJ2-5, with D perhaps matching TRBD2 (5 bases). Germline V lookup: CDR1 SQVTM, CDR2 ANQGSEA. This CDR3 contains 16 residues. V gave up 4 bases and J gave up 5 bases, with 23 bases separating them. The CDR3, as DNA: TGCAGCGTTGGACGAGGAGCCGGCCACCGCGGGGAGACCCAGTACTTC. Residues: CSVGRGAGHRGETQYF.

The CDR3 region has the DNA TGTGCCAGTAGTTCGATCCTGACTAGCGGGGCCTCCTACGAGCAGTACTTC. This sequence encodes CASSSILTSGASYEQYF. The V gene is TRBV19, the J gene TRBJ2-7; 11 bases are shared with TRBD2. CDR3 length: 17 amino acids. Looked up from germline, CDR1 is LNHDA and CDR2 is SQIVND (reference sequence). With V trimmed by 5 bases and J by 0 bases, 9 bases remained unmatched. The full variable domain, completed using reference TRBV19 and TRBJ2-7, is DGGITQSPKYLFRKEGQNVTLSCEQNLNHDAMYWYRQDPGQGLRLIYYSQIVNDFQKGDIAEGYSVSREKKESFPLTVTSAQKNPTAFYLCASSSILTSGASYEQYFGPGTRLTVT.

This chain joins TRBV7-9 and TRBJ2-1; D unclear. The CDR3 has 14 residues. CDR1 SEHNR and CDR2 FQNEAQ come from the germline V gene (reference sequence). V was cut by 2 bases and J by 4 bases, with 9 bases left in between. Here the CDR3 DNA reads TGTGCCAGCAGCTTACTGAGTCTTTACAATGAGCAGTTCTTC. The encoded protein is CASSLLSLYNEQFF.

The chain employs TRBV9 and TRBJ2-7; D is perhaps TRBD2 (6 bases). Trimming pared 0 bases from V and 0 bases from J, leaving 10 bases between. The CDR3 is 15 residues long. The germline V gene has CDR1 SGDLS and CDR2 YYNGEE. This chain's CDR3 is CASSVDPGLSYEQYF. The CDR3, as DNA: TGTGCCAGCAGCGTAGACCCGGGACTCTCCTACGAGCAGTACTTC. The complete variable domain, with remaining parts taken from reference TRBV9 and TRBJ2-7, reads DSGVTQTPKHLITATGQRVTLRCSPRSGDLSVYWYQQSLDQGLQFLIQYYNGEERAKGNILERFSAQQFPDLHSELNLSSLELGDSALYFCASSVDPGLSYEQYFGPGTRLTVT.

J is TRBJ2-3 and V is TRBV19, with D maybe TRBD2 (5 bases). The CDR3 loop spans 15 amino acids. V was trimmed by 3 bases and J by 1 base, leaving 11 bases between them. Germline loops: CDR1 LNHDA, CDR2 SQIVND (reference sequence). The CDR3 loop reads CASSIPGSGTDTQYF. The CDR3 bases are TGTGCCAGTAGTATTCCGGGATCGGGCACAGATACGCAGTATTTT.

The chain links TRBV7-2 to TRBJ2-7, with a possible D match to TRBD2 (5 bases). CDR3 size: 16 residues. Germline values: CDR1 SGHTA, CDR2 FQGNSA. Trimming cost V 3 bases and J 3 bases, with 18 bases left between them. The CDR3 reads CASSFPTTLGLYEQYF. The DNA for the CDR3 is TGTGCCAGCAGCTTCCCGACAACACTAGGCCTCTACGAGCAGTACTTC.

This clone occurred a few times. Other DNA sequences in the same sample also yield this CDR3. This chain uses TRBV5-6 with TRBJ2-5; D may be TRBD2 (6 bases). CDR1 SGHDT and CDR2 YYEEEE come from the germline V gene. The CDR3 has 13 residues. The V end lost 1 base, the J end lost 5 bases, and 9 bases lay between the germline ends. For the CDR3, the DNA is TGTGCCAGCAGCTTGCTCCGGGGGGAGACCCAGTACTTC. The encoded protein is CASSLLRGETQYF.

This clone was observed a few times. CDR3 in DNA: TGTGCCACTAGCGGGAGGAAGGATACGCAGTATTTT. It is translated as CATSGRKDTQYF. The chain joins TRBV11-3 to TRBJ2-3; 11 nucleotides align to TRBD2. The germline V gene encodes CDR1 SGHNT and CDR2 YENEEA. The CDR3 covers 12 residues. V lost 10 bases to trimming and J lost 6 bases; unmatched junction nucleotides: 3.

The V and J genes are TRBV6-4 and TRBJ1-2; D is uncertain. Per germline, CDR1 MRHNA and CDR2 SNTAGT. Trimming took 8 bases from V and 5 from J, leaving 12 bases between them. The CDR3 loop spans 12 amino acids. The CDR3 region has the DNA TGTGCCAGCTCCCAGGCGGGGTATGGCTACACCTTC. Translated: CASSQAGYGYTF.

V usage is TRBV4-2 and J usage is TRBJ1-5; D not resolved. CDR3 length equals 17 residues. With 0 bases removed from V and 3 bases from J, the gap between germline ends came to 15 bases. From germline, CDR1 is LGHNA and CDR2 YNFKEQ. The CDR3 sequence: CASSQDSVQRDNQPQHF. The CDR3 DNA reads as TGTGCCAGCAGCCAAGATTCGGTCCAGAGGGACAATCAGCCCCAGCATTTT.

This clone was detected only once. This chain uses TRBV5-1 with TRBJ2-2, with 10 bases that match TRBD2. The junction had 11 bases not matched to a gene; V was cut back by 4 bases and J by 5 bases. Germline V gene data show CDR1 as SGHRS and CDR2 as YFSETQ. CDR3 length: 17 residues. CDR3 sequence: CASSPGDRTSGTGELFF. In nucleotides, the CDR3 is TGCGCCAGCAGCCCGGGGGATAGGACTAGCGGAACCGGGGAGCTGTTTTTT. Full variable domain (outside the CDR3, taken from reference TRBV5-1 and TRBJ2-2): KAGVTQTPRYLIKTRGQQVTLSCSPISGHRSVSWYQQTPGQGLQFLFEYFSETQRNKGNFPGRFSGRQFSNSRSEMNVSTLELGDSALYLCASSPGDRTSGTGELFFGEGSRLTVL.

The chain joins TRBV5-1 to TRBJ1-1, with D possibly TRBD1 on 6 matching bases. The germline V gene has CDR1 SGHRS and CDR2 YFSETQ. Trimming pared 4 bases from V and 6 bases from J, leaving 13 bases between. The CDR3 runs to 13 residues. CDR3 DNA sequence: TGCGCCAGCAGCCAGGGGACGGACGCTGAAGCTTTCTTT. It translates to CASSQGTDAEAFF.

CDR3 nucleotides: TGTGCCAGCAGCCCGCCGGGGGGTAGCAATCAGCCCCAGCATTTT. As protein: CASSPPGGSNQPQHF. V usage is TRBV7-9 and J usage is TRBJ1-5; D is perhaps TRBD1 (5 bases). Germline V gene sequence: CDR1 SEHNR, CDR2 FQNEAQ (reference sequence). The CDR3 runs to 15 residues. With 5 bases removed from V and 0 bases from J, the gap between germline ends came to 11 bases.

This chain uses TRBV6-1 with TRBJ2-4; 12 bases agree with TRBD1. This CDR3 is 14 amino acids long. V lost 4 bases, J lost 8 bases, and 3 bases stayed unmatched. Per germline, CDR1 MNHNS and CDR2 SASEGT. CDR3 protein: CASSGGQGADIQYF. CDR3 sequence (DNA): TGTGCCAGCAGTGGGGGACAGGGGGCGGACATTCAGTACTTC.

A single count supports this clone. The CDR3 nucleotides are TGCGCCAGCAGCGGGGGCTCTAGCGGGAGCCAAGAGACCCAGTACTTC. Its protein is CASSGGSSGSQETQYF. This chain connects TRBV5-1 to TRBJ2-5, with 10 bases aligning to TRBD2. Germline V gives CDR1 SGHRS, CDR2 YFSETQ. V dropped 4 bases and J dropped 1; count of bases not matched to a gene: 7. This CDR3 comprises 16 residues.